This T cell receptor beta chain was documented in a study of blood T cell repertoires in COVID-19. Whole-study context: Samples of COVID-19 (acute and convalescent) were obtained from the United States, Italy and Spain. The analysed material was cDNA or gDNA that came from T cells, B-cell-depleted T cells, or PBMCs.

Germline CDR1 MNHEY, CDR2 SVGAGI. Trimming pared 4 bases from V and 0 bases from J, leaving 10 bases between. The CDR3 has 16 amino acids. In the authors' workflow: Amplified reference gene primers provided the basis for estimating nucleated cell counts. Assay used: immunoSEQ multiplex PCR; TCRdb lists only in-frame clones, some missing. V and J calls and clone size are copied from that table; D and trimming were computed from the DNA. Among about 220,000 clones listed, more than 65% were seen once. This receptor was identified in a woman aged 55-69 years with acute or convalescent COVID-19. The sequencing input was peripheral blood. V usage is TRBV6-5 and J usage is TRBJ1-6; D gene uncertain. The CDR3 spells CASSFGINSYNSPLHF. CDR3 in DNA: TGTGCCAGCAGTTTCGGGATAAACTCCTATAATTCACCCCTCCACTTT.